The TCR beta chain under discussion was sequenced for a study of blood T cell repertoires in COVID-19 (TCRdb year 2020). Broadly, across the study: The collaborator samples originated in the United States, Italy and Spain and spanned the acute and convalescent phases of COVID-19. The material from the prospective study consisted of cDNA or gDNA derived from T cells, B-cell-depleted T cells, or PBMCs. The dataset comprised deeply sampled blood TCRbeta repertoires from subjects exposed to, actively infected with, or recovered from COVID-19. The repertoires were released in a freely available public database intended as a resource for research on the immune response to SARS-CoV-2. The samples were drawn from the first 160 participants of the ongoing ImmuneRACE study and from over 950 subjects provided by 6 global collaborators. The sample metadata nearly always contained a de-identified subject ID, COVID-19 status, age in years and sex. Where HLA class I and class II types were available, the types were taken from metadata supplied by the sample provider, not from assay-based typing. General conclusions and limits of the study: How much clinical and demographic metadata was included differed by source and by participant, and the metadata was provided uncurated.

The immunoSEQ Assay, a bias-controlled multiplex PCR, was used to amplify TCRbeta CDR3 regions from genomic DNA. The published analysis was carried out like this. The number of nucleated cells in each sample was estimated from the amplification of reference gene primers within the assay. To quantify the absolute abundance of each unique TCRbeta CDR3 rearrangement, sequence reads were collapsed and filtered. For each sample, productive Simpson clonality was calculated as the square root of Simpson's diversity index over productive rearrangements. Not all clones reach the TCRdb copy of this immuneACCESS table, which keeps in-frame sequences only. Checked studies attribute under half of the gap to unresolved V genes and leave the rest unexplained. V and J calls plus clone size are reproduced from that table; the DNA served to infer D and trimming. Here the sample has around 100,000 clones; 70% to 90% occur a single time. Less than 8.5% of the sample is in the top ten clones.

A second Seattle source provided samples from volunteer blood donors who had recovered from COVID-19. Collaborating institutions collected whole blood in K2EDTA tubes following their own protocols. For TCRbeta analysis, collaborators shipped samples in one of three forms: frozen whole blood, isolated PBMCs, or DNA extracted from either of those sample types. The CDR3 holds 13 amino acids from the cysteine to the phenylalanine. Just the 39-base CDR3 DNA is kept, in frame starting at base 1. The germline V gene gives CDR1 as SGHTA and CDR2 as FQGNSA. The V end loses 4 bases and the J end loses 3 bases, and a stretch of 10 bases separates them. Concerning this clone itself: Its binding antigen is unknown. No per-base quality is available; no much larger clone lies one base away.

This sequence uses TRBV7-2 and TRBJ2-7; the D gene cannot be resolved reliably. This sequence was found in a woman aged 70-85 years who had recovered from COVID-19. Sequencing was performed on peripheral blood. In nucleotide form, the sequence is TGTGCCAGCAGCTCCGACTCGGGCTACGAGCAGTACTTC. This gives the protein CASSSDSGYEQYF.